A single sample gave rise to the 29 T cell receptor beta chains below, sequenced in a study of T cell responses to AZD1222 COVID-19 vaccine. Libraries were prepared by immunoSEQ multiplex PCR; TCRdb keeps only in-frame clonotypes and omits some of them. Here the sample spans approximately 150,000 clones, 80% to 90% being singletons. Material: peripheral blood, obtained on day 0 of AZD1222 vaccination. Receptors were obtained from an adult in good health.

In DNA, the CDR3 is TGTGCCAGCACTAGCGGCACAGATACGCAGTATTTT. Amino acids: CASTSGTDTQYF. The genes are TRBV6-5 and TRBJ2-3; maybe TRBD2 (6 bases). The V end was cut by 7 bases, the J end by 1 base, with 6 bases between. The length of the CDR3 is 12 residues. Germline V gives CDR1 MNHEY, CDR2 SVGAGI.

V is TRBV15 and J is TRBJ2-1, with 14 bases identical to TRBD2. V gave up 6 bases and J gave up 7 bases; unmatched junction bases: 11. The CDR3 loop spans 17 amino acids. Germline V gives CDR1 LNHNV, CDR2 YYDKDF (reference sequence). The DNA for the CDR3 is TGTGCCACCAGAATAAGTCCGACTAGCGGGGGGGAGAATGAGCAGTTCTTC. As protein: CATRISPTSGGENEQFF.

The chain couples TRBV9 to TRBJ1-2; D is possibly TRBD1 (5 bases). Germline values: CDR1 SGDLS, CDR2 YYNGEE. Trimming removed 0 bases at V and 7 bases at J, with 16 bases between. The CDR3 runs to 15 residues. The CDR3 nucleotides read TGTGCCAGCAGCGTAGATATTGGGACCCTTTCTGGCTACACCTTC. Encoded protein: CASSVDIGTLSGYTF.

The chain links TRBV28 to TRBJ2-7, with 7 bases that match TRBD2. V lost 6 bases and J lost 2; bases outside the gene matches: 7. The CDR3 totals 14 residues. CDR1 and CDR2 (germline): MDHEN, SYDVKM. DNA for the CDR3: TGTGCCAGCAGGAGCGGGATTGCCACCTACGAGCAGTACTTC. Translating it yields CASRSGIATYEQYF.

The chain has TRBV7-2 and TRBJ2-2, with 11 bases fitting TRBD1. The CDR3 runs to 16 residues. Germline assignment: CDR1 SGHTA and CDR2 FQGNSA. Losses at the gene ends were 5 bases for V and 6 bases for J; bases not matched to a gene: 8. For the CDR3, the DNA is TGTGCCAGCAGCAGGGGGAGGACAGGGGGCGCCGGGGAGCTGTTTTTT. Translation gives CASSRGRTGGAGELFF.

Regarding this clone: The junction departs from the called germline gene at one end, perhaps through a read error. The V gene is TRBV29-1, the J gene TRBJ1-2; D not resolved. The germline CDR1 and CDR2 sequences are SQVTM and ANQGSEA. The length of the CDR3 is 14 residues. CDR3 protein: CSVEAGGIGYGYTF. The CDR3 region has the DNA TGCAGCGTAGAAGCGGGAGGGATCGGCTATGGCTACACCTTC.

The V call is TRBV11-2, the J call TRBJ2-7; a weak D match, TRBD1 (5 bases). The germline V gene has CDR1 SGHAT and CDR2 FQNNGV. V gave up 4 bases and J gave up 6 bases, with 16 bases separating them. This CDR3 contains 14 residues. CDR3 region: CASSSFLTGTEQYF. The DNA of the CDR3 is TGTGCCAGCAGCTCCTTTCTTACAGGTACCGAGCAGTACTTC.

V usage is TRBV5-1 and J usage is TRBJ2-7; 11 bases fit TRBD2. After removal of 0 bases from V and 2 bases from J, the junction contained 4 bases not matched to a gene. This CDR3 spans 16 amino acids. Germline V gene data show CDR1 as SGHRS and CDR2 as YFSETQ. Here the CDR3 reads CASSLEGLAVTYEQYF. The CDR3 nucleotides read TGCGCCAGCAGCTTGGAGGGACTAGCGGTTACCTACGAGCAGTACTTC.

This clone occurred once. The CDR3 protein is CASSLERKETQYF. The CDR3 coding sequence is TGTGCCAGCAGCTTAGAGCGGAAAGAGACCCAGTACTTC. The chain recombines TRBV7-8 with TRBJ2-5; D is possibly TRBD2 (5 bases). V lost 1 base and J 3 bases, leaving 6 bases between the germline ends. This CDR3 is 13 amino acids long. The germline gives CDR1 SGHVS, CDR2 FQNEAQ.

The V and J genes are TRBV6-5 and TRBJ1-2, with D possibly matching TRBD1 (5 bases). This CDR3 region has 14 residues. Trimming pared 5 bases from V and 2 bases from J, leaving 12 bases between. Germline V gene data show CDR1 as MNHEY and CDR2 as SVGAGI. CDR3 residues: CASSRRVTNYGYTF. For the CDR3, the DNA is TGTGCCAGCAGTCGCAGGGTAACGAACTATGGCTACACCTTC.

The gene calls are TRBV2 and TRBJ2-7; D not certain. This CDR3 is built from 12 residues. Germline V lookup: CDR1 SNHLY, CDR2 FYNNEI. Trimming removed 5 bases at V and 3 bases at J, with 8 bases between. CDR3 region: CASSLRDYEQYF. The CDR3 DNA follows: TGTGCCAGCAGTCTCAGAGACTACGAGCAGTACTTC.

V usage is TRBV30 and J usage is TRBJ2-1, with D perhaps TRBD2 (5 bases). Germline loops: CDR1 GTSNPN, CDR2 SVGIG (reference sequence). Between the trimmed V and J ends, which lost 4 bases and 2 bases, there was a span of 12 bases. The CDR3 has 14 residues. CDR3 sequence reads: CAWIAGRAYNEQFF. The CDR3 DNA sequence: TGTGCCTGGATCGCTGGGCGGGCCTACAATGAGCAGTTCTTC.

CDR3 region: CASSPDQLADEQFF. For the CDR3, the DNA is TGTGCCAGCAGCCCGGATCAACTAGCCGATGAGCAGTTCTTC. This chain uses TRBV7-3 with TRBJ2-1; the D gene is possibly TRBD2 (6 bases). V lost 5 bases and J lost 8, with 16 bases in between. The CDR3 runs 14 residues. Germline V CDR1 and CDR2: SGHTA, FQGTGA. Together with reference TRBV7-3 and TRBJ2-1, the CDR3 gives the full variable domain: GAGVSQTPSNKVTEKGKYVELRCDPISGHTALYWYRQSLGQGPEFLIYFQGTGAADDSGLPNDRFFAVRPEGSVSTLKIQRTERGDSAVYLCASSPDQLADEQFFGPGTRLTVL.

CDR3 DNA sequence: TGTGCCAGCACGACAGGGACTAGCAATCAGCCCCAGCATTTT. This codes for CASTTGTSNQPQHF. This sequence joins TRBV6-5 and TRBJ1-5, with TRBD1 identical over 7 bases. The CDR3 runs to 14 residues. The V and J ends lost 7 bases and 0 bases, in that order; junction bases with no gene match: 3. Germline loops: CDR1 MNHEY, CDR2 SVGAGI.

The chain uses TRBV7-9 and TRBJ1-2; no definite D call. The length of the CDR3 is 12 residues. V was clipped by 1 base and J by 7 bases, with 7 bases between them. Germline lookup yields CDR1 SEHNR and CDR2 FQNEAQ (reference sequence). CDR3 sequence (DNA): TGTGCCAGCAGCTTAGACGGGTTTGGCTACACCTTC. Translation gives CASSLDGFGYTF. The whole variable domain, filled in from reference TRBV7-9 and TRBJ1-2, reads DTGVSQNPRHKITKRGQNVTFRCDPISEHNRLYWYRQTLGQGPEFLTYFQNEAQLEKSRLLSDRFSAERPKGSFSTLEIQRTEQGDSAMYLCASSLDGFGYTFGSGTRLTVV.

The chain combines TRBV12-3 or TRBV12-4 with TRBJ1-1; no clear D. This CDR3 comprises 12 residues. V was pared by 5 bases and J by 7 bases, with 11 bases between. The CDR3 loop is CASSLTVGEAFF. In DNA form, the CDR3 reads TGTGCCAGCAGTCTCACGGTGGGTGAAGCTTTCTTT.

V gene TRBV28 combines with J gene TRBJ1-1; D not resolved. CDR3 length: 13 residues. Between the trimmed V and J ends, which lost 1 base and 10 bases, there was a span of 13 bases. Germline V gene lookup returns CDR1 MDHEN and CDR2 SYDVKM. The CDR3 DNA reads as TGTGCCAGCAGTTTATACGAAAGGGTTTCAGCTTTCTTT. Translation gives CASSLYERVSAFF.

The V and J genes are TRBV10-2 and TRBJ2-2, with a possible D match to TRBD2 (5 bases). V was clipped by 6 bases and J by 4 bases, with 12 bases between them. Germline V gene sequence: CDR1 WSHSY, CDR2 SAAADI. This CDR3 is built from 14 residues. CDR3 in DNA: TGCGCCAGCAGATCCCTAGGAGGCACCGGGGAGCTGTTTTTT. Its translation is CASRSLGGTGELFF.

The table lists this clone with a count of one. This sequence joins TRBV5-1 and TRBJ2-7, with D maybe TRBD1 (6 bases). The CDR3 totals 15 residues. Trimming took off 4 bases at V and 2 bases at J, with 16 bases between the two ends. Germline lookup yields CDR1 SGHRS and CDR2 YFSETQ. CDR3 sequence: CASSRTRGGTYEQYF. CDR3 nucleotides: TGCGCCAGCAGCCGGACCAGGGGTGGGACCTACGAGCAGTACTTC.

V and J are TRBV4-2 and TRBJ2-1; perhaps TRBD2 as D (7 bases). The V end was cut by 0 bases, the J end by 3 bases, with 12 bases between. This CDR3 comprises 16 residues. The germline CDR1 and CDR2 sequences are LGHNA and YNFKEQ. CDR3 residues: CASSQDKGGNYNEQFF. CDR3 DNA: TGTGCCAGCAGCCAAGATAAGGGGGGGAACTACAATGAGCAGTTCTTC.

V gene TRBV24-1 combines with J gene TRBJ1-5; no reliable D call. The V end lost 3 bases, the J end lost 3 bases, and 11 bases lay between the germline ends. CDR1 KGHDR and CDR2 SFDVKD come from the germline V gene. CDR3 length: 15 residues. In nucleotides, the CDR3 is TGTGCCACCAGTGATACCCGGATGGCCAATCAGCCCCAGCATTTT. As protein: CATSDTRMANQPQHF.

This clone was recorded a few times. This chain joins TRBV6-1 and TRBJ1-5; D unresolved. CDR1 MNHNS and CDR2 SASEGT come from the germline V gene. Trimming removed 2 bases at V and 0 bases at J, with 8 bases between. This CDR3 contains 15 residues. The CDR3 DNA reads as TGTGCCAGCAGTGAACCGGGAATTAGCAATCAGCCCCAGCATTTT. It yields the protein CASSEPGISNQPQHF.

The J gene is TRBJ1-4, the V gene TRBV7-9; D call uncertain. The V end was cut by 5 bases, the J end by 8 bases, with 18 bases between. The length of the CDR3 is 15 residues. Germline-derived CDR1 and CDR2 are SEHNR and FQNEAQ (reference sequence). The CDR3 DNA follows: TGTGCCAGCAGCAAAGGTCGGGATGGGCGAGAAAAACTGTTTTTT. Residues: CASSKGRDGREKLFF.

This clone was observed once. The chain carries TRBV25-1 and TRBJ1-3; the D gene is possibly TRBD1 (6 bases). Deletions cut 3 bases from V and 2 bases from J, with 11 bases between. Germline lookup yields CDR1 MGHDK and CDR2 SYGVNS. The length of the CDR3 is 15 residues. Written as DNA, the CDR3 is TGTGCCAGCAGTGAGGGGGCAGTTGCTGGAAACACCATATATTTT. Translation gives CASSEGAVAGNTIYF.

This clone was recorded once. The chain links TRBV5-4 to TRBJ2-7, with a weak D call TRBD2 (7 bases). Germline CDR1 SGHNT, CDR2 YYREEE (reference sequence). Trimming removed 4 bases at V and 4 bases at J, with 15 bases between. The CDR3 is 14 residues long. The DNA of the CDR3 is TGTGCCAGCAGCCTAGGGGGGGATGGTTACGAGCAGTACTTC. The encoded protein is CASSLGGDGYEQYF.

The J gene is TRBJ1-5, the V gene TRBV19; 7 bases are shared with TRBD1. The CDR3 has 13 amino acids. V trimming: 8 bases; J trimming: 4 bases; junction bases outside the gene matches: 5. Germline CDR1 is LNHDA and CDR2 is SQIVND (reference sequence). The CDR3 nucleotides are TGTGCCAGTTGGGGACAGTATAATCAGCCCCAGCATTTT. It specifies CASWGQYNQPQHF.

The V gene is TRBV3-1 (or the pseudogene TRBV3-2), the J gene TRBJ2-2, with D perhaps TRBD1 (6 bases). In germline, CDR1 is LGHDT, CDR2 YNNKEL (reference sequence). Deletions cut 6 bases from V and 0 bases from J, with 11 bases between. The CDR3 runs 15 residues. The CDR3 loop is CASRYGTTNTGELFF. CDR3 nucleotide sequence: TGTGCCAGCAGGTACGGGACAACGAACACCGGGGAGCTGTTTTTT.

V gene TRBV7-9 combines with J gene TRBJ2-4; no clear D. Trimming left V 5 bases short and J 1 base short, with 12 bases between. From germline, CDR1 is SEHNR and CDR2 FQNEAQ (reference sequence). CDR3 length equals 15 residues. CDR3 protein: CASSPSEAAKNIQYF. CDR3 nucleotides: TGTGCCAGCAGCCCCAGTGAGGCGGCCAAAAACATTCAGTACTTC.

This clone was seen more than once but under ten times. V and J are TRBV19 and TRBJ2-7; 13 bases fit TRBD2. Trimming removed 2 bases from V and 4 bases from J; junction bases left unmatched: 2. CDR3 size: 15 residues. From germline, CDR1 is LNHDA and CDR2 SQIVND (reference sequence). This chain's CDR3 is CASSILLAGGYEQYF. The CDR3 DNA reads TGTGCCAGTAGTATATTACTAGCGGGAGGGTACGAGCAGTACTTC.